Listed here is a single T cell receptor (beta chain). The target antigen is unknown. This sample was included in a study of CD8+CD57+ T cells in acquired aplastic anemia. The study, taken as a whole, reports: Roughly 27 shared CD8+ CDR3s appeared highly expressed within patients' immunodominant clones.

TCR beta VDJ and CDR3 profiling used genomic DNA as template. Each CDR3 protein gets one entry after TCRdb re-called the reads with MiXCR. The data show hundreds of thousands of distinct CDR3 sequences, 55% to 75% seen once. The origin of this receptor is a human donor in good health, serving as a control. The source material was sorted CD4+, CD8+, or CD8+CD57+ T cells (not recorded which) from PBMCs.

CDR3 bases: TGTGCCAGCGGGAGCGGGGCTGACTATGGCTGGACGCTGTTTTTT. Its protein product is CASGSGADYGWTLFF. J is TRBJ2-2 and V is TRBV2; 7 bases line up with TRBD2. Trimming removed 8 bases from V and 13 bases from J; junction bases left unmatched: 19. The CDR3 runs to 15 residues. Per the germline V gene, CDR1 is SNHLY and CDR2 is FYNNEI.